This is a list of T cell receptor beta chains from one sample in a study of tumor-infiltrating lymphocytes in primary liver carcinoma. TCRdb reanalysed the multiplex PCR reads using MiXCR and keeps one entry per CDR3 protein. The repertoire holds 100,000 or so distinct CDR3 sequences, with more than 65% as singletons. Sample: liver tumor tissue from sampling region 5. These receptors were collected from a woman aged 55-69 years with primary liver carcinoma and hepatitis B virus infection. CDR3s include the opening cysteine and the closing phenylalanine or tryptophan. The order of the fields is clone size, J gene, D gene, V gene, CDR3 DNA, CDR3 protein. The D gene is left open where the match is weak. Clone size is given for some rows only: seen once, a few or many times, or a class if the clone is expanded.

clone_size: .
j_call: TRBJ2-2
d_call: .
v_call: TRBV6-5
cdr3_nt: TGTGCCAGCAGTTACTCGATTCGGTACGGGAGAAACACCGGGGAGTTGTTTTTT
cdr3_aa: CASSYSIRYGRNTGELFF

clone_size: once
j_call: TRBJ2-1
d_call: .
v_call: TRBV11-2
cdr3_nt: TGTGCCAGCAACCAGAGGAACGTCCGCAATGAACAGTTCTTC
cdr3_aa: CASNQRNVRNEQFF

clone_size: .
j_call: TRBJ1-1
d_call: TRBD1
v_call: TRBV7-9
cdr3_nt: TGTGCCAGCAACTTAGATACTGGGACAGGGAACACTGAAGCTTTCTTT
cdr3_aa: CASNLDTGTGNTEAFF

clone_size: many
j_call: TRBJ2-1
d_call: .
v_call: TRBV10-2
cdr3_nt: TGCGCCAGCAGAAAACGACGTGGAGACGATGAGCAGTTCTTC
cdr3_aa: CASRKRRGDDEQFF

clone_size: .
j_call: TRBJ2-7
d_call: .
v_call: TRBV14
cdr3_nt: TGTGCCAGCCGACCGTCACAGAACTCCTACGAGCAGTACTTC
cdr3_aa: CASRPSQNSYEQYF

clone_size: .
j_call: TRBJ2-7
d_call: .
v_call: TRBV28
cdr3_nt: TGTGCCAGCAGCTCAAGATCGGGTTTCACGGGTCACTACGAGCAGTACTTC
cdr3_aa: CASSSRSGFTGHYEQYF

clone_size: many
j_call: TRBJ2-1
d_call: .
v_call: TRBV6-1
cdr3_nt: TGTGCCAGCCTCTCCTCTCCGGACAGACATTGGGATGAGCAGTTCTTC
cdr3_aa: CASLSSPDRHWDEQFF

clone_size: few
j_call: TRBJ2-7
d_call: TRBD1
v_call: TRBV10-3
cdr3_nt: TGTGCCATCAGTGAGAGACAGGGGGCTAAGAACGAGCAGTACTTC
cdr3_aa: CAISERQGAKNEQYF

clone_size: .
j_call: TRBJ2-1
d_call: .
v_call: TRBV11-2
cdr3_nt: TGTGCCAGCAGCTTGGTTTTGATGTCGTTCTTC
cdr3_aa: CASSLVLMSFF

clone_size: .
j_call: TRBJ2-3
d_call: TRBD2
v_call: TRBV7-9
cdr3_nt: TGTGCCATCCACAACCCAGCAGGACTAGGGAGCACAGATACGCAGTATTTT
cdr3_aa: CAIHNPAGLGSTDTQYF

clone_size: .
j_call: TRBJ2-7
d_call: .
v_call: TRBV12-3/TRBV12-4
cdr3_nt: TGTGCCAGCAGGACACGAGGGGGGGGATACGAGCAGTACTTC
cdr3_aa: CASRTRGGGYEQYF

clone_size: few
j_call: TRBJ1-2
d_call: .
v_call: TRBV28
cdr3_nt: TGTGCCAGCAGTTTGGAGGGGTTTTATGGCTACACCTTC
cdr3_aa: CASSLEGFYGYTF

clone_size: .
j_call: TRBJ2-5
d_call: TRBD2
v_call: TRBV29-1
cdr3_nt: TGCAGCGTCCCCGGCGGGACTAACGGTTCCCAAGAGACCCAATACTTC
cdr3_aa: CSVPGGTNGSQETQYF

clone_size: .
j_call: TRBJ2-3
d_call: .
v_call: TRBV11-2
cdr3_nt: TGTGCCAGAAGCTTAGTAGGCCGCAGCACAGGTACGCAGTATTTT
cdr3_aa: CARSLVGRSTGTQYF

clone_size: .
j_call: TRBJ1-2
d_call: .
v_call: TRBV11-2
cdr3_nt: TGTGCAAGCATCTTATTGACGGCCTTCTATGGCTACACCTTC
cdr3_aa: CASILLTAFYGYTF

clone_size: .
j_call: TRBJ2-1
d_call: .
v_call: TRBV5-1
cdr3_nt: TGCGCCAGCAGCCTGGCGGTTAGAAGGAACTACAATGAGCAGTTCTTC
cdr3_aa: CASSLAVRRNYNEQFF

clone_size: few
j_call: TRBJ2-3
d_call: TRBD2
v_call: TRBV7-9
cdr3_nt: TGTGCCAGCAGCTTAGCGCGCGGGAGGGCCTCCGATACGCAGTATTTT
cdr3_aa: CASSLARGRASDTQYF

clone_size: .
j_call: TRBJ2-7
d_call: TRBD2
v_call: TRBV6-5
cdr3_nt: TGTGCCAGCAGTTACGCGGGGACTAGCGGGAGTGGGGCGTACGAGCAGCAGTTC
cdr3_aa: CASSYAGTSGSGAYEQQF

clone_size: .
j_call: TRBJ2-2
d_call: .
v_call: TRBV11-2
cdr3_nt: TGTGTCAGCAGCTTAGAGGGGGGAGCGAGGAACACCGGGGAGCTGCTTTTT
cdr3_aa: CVSSLEGGARNTGELLF

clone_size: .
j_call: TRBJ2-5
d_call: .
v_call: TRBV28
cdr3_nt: TGTGTCAGCAGTTTTTTTGGTGACAGGACGTACTTC
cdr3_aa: CVSSFFGDRTYF

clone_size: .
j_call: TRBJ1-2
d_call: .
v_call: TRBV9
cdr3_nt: TGTGCCAGCTCCCCCGGAGGGGACGACTATGGCTACACCTTC
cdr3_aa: CASSPGGDDYGYTF

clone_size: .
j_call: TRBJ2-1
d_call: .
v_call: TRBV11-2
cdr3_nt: TGTGCCGGCAGCGCGGGGCTCGCAGGGGACTGTATGGCCGATGAGCAGTTCTTC
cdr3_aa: CAGSAGLAGDCMADEQFF

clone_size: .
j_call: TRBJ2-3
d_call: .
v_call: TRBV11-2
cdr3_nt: TGTGCCAGCAGCTTAGCGATGGGGAGATGGAGGACAGATACGCAGTATTTT
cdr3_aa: CASSLAMGRWRTDTQYF

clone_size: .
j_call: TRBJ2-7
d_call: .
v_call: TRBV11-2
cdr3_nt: TGTGCCAGCAGTTTAGATGCTGCGGGGACCTACGAGCAGTACTTC
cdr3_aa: CASSLDAAGTYEQYF

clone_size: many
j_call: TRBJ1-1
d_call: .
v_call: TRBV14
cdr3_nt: TGTGCCAGCAGTCAAGGGAATTCTTTCGAAGCTTTCTTT
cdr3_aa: CASSQGNSFEAFF

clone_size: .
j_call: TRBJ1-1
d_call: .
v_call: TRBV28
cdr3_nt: TGTGCCAGCAGCCAGCGATCCCGAGCGGGCAGGTTAGGCACTGAAGCTTTCTTT
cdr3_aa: CASSQRSRAGRLGTEAFF

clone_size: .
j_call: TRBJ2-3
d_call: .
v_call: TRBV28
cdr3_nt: TGTACCAGCAGCAGAACGTCCAGGAGGACAGATACGCAGTATTTT
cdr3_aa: CTSSRTSRRTDTQYF

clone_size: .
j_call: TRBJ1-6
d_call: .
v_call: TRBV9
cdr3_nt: TGTGCCAGCAGCATAGACAATTCACCCCTCCACTTT
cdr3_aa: CASSIDNSPLHF

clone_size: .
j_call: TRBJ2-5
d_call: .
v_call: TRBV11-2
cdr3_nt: TGTGTCAGCAGCTTAGATAGGGAAGAGACCCAGTACTTC
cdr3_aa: CVSSLDREETQYF

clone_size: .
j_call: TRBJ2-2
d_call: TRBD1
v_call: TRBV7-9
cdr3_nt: TGTGGCAACAGCGCAGGGGGCGGCACCGGGGAGCTGTTTTTT
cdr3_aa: CGNSAGGGTGELFF

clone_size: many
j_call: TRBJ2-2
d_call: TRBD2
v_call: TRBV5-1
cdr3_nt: TGCGCCAGCAGCTCTAGCGGGGGTAGGCTTCGAGAGCTGTTTTTT
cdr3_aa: CASSSSGGRLRELFF

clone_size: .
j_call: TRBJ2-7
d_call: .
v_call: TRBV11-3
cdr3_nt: TGTACCAGCAACTTAGCCAGCGGAGAATTCGAGCAGTACTTC
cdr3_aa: CTSNLASGEFEQYF

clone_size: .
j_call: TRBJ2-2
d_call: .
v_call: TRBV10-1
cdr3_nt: TGCGACAGCAGTGAGTTCAGGGATGGGGACACCGGGAAGCTGTTTTTT
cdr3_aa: CDSSEFRDGDTGKLFF

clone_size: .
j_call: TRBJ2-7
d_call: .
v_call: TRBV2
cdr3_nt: TGTGCCAGCAGTAACGGGCTCTACGAGCAGTACTTC
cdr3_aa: CASSNGLYEQYF